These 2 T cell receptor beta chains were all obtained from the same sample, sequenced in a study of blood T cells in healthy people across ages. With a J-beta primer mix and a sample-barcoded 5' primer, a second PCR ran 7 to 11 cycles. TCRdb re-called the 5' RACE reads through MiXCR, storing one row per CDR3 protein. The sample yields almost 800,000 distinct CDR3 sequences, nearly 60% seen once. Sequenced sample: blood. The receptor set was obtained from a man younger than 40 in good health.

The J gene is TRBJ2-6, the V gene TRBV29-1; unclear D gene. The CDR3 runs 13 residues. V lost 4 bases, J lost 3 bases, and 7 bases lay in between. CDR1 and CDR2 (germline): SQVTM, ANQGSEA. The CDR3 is CSVGQVGANVLTF. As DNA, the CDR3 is TGCAGCGTTGGGCAGGTTGGGGCCAACGTCCTGACTTTC. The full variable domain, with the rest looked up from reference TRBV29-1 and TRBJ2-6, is SAVISQKPSRDICQRGTSLTIQCQVDSQVTMMFWYRQQPGQSLTLIATANQGSEATYESGFVIDKFPISRPNLTFSTLTVSNMSPEDSSIYLCSVGQVGANVLTFGAGSRLTVL.

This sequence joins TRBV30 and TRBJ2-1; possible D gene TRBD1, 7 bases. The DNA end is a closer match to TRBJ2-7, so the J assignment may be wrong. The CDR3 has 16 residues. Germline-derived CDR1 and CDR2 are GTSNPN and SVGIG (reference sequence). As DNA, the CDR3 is TGTGCCTGGAGGCCCCAGGGGGACTTCGTGGACAATGAGCAGTACTTC. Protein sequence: CAWRPQGDFVDNEQYF.